These 29 T cell receptor beta chains originate from one sample sequenced in a study of T cells expressing NK-cell markers. No DNA is given; TCRdb re-called the 5' RACE reads and lists each CDR3 protein once. In total, the table holds 160,000 or so distinct CDR3 sequences. Sequences were obtained from blood T cells: a sorted CD56 or NKG2C T cell subset, CD4+ or CD8+ T cells, or bulk PBMC T cells (not recorded which). The receptors stem from a woman aged 18 to 75 in good health.

The chain recombines TRBV20-1 with TRBJ1-4; TCRdb outputs TRBD1, but without DNA this stays unchecked. Germline CDR1 reads DFQATT; CDR2 reads SNEGSKA (reference sequence). The CDR3 runs 11 residues. The chain's CDR3 is CSARQAGNSFF.

The CDR3 protein is CASSFWRPNQPQHF. This chain joins TRBV28 and TRBJ1-5; there is no DNA to check the TCRdb D call of TRBD1. Germline loops: CDR1 MDHEN, CDR2 SYDVKM. CDR3 size: 14 residues.

The gene calls are TRBV20-1 and TRBJ2-3; the TCRdb call, TRBD2, lacks DNA for checking. Germline CDR1 and CDR2: DFQATT and SNEGSKA (reference sequence). There are 17 residues in the CDR3. The CDR3 region is CSAILVEGPGGTDTQYF.

The chain couples TRBV20-1 to TRBJ2-1; no DNA is available, so the TRBD2 call from TCRdb remains unchecked. The germline CDR1 and CDR2 sequences are DFQATT and SNEGSKA (reference sequence). The CDR3 is made up of 16 amino acids. CDR3 protein: CSASFAQGPSYNEQFF.

The chain recombines TRBV7-9 with TRBJ1-1; the TCRdb call, TRBD1, lacks DNA for checking. The germline gives CDR1 SEHNR, CDR2 FQNEAQ (reference sequence). The CDR3 contains 12 residues. This chain's CDR3 is CASSPLGGNAFF.

The V and J genes are TRBV2 and TRBJ2-2; absent DNA, TCRdb's TRBD2 call cannot be checked. Germline CDR1 reads SNHLY; CDR2 reads FYNNEI. This CDR3 is 16 amino acids long. CDR3 residues: CASTLIAGGISGELFF.

The rearrangement joins TRBV20-1 to TRBJ1-5. The CDR3 is 14 residues long. Germline CDR1 and CDR2: DFQATT and SNEGSKA (reference sequence). The CDR3 is CSAPSGLRDQPQHF.

V is TRBV4-1 and J is TRBJ2-2; TCRdb names TRBD2, which stays unverified in the absence of DNA. CDR3 length equals 18 residues. The germline V gene encodes CDR1 MGHRA and CDR2 YSYEKL. The CDR3 protein is CASSQDPGLAGNTGELFF.

The CDR3 region is CASSLDIGLAGNTGELFF. The chain combines TRBV11-2 with TRBJ2-2; the TRBD2 assignment by TCRdb is unverifiable without DNA. The germline CDR1 and CDR2 sequences are SGHAT and FQNNGV. This CDR3 is 18 amino acids long.

The chain links TRBV6-5 to TRBJ2-7; TCRdb lists TRBD1, though no DNA is available to test this call. In germline, CDR1 is MNHEY, CDR2 SVGAGI. This CDR3 spans 13 amino acids. The CDR3 here is CASSFGTVGEQYF.

This chain uses TRBV6-1 with TRBJ1-2. Germline loops: CDR1 MNHNS, CDR2 SASEGT. The CDR3 sequence is 14 residues long. This CDR3 is CASKLAGPNYGYTF.

This chain links TRBV2 with TRBJ1-4. The CDR3 totals 12 residues. Germline V gene sequence: CDR1 SNHLY, CDR2 FYNNEI. The chain's CDR3 is CASSEEGEKLFF.

The chain recombines TRBV6-5 with TRBJ1-1. The CDR3 is 12 amino acids. CDR1 MNHEY and CDR2 SVGAGI come from the germline V gene. CDR3 protein: CASSNRNTEAFF.

V is TRBV5-1 and J is TRBJ2-3; TCRdb lists TRBD1, though no DNA is available to test this call. Germline values: CDR1 SGHRS, CDR2 YFSETQ. The CDR3 runs to 14 residues. CDR3 amino acids: CASRDSYSTDTQYF.

The V gene is TRBV24-1, the J gene TRBJ2-5; TCRdb gives TRBD1 as the D gene, but with no DNA this cannot be confirmed. There are 15 residues in the CDR3. Germline V gene lookup returns CDR1 KGHDR and CDR2 SFDVKD. CDR3 in amino acids: CATSDFRVNQETQYF.

J is TRBJ2-7 and V is TRBV12-3 or TRBV12-4; TCRdb names TRBD1, which stays unverified in the absence of DNA. This CDR3 contains 13 residues. CDR3 sequence: CASSTHRAGEQYF.

The chain combines TRBV3-1 with TRBJ2-5; absent DNA, TCRdb's TRBD2 call cannot be checked. This CDR3 spans 15 amino acids. CDR1 and CDR2 from the germline V gene are LGHDT and YNNKEL (reference sequence). The CDR3 sequence: CASSTILGPGKTQYF.

This chain joins TRBV6-6 and TRBJ1-2. Germline-derived CDR1 and CDR2 are MNHNY and SVGAGI (reference sequence). The CDR3 totals 13 residues. The CDR3 sequence is CASSYQELSGYTF.

The genes are TRBV9 and TRBJ2-5; TCRdb's assignment of TRBD2 cannot be checked, as there is no DNA. CDR1 SGDLS and CDR2 YYNGEE come from the germline V gene. The length of the CDR3 is 17 residues. CDR3 protein: CASSEGTSGGYQETQYF.

V is TRBV5-6 and J is TRBJ2-5; without DNA, the TCRdb call of TRBD1 cannot be checked. CDR1 is SGHDT, CDR2 YYEEEE, per germline. The CDR3 covers 15 residues. The CDR3: CASSLQYRGKETQYF.

The chain joins TRBV6-5 to TRBJ1-1; without DNA, the TCRdb call of TRBD1 cannot be checked. CDR3 length: 12 amino acids. CDR1 is MNHEY and CDR2 is SVGAGI in the germline V gene. The CDR3 here is CASSTPGPEAFF.

The chain combines TRBV9 with TRBJ2-5; the TCRdb call, TRBD1, lacks DNA for checking. There are 16 residues in the CDR3. Germline values: CDR1 SGDLS, CDR2 YYNGEE. The CDR3: CASSVAGGQGGETQYF.

This chain uses TRBV29-1 with TRBJ2-1. The CDR3 extends over 17 amino acids. Germline values: CDR1 SQVTM, CDR2 ANQGSEA. This chain's CDR3 is CSVEGFYGGSSYNEQFF.

The chain joins TRBV5-1 to TRBJ2-5; TCRdb outputs TRBD1, but without DNA this stays unchecked. Germline loops: CDR1 SGHRS, CDR2 YFSETQ. This CDR3 is built from 14 residues. The CDR3 sequence is CASSRDSRQETQYF.

The J gene is TRBJ1-4, the V gene TRBV3-1. Germline CDR1 is LGHDT and CDR2 is YNNKEL (reference sequence). The CDR3 is 14 residues long. The CDR3 region is CASSQATVNEKLFF. The full variable domain, completed using reference TRBV3-1 and TRBJ1-4, is DTAVSQTPKYLVTQMGNDKSIKCEQNLGHDTMYWYKQDSKKFLKIMFSYNNKELIINETVPNRFSPKSPDKAHLNLHINSLELGDSAVYFCASSQATVNEKLFFGSGTQLSVL.

The CDR3 sequence is CSVSGERGHQETQYF. J is TRBJ2-5 and V is TRBV29-1; TCRdb indicates TRBD1, and absent DNA this call remains unverified. The CDR3 contains 15 residues. The germline gives CDR1 SQVTM, CDR2 ANQGSEA.

V is TRBV12-3 or TRBV12-4 and J is TRBJ1-6. The CDR3 length is 14 residues. The CDR3 region is CASSLTGSKSPLHF.

The chain links TRBV3-1 to TRBJ2-7. The CDR3 has 12 amino acids. Looked up from germline, CDR1 is LGHDT and CDR2 is YNNKEL (reference sequence). CDR3: CASSQVSNEQYF.

V gene TRBV24-1 combines with J gene TRBJ1-5; no DNA is available, so the TRBD1 call from TCRdb remains unchecked. The CDR3 covers 19 residues. Per the germline V gene, CDR1 is KGHDR and CDR2 is SFDVKD. The chain's CDR3 is CATSDLAGTGRYSNQPQHF.